The sequence of this TCR beta chain was determined in a study of blood T cell repertoires in COVID-19. Study-level information: Whether acute or convalescent, the COVID-19 samples came from the United States, Italy and Spain. Sample material is recorded as cDNA or gDNA derived from T cells, B-cell-depleted T cells, or PBMCs.

Original methodology: Estimates of nucleated cell counts were drawn from the amplification of reference gene primers. Sequencing was performed with immunoSEQ multiplex PCR; in TCRdb, only in-frame clones are kept and a portion is missing. For V, J and clone size, that table is used; D and trimming come from the DNA. Of about 400,000 clones listed, about 89% were seen once; the top ten hold over 1%. This clone was detected once. J lost 10 bases, V lost 0 bases, and 1 base had no gene match. Germline assignment: CDR1 SGDLS and CDR2 YYNGEE. The CDR3 is 13 amino acids. The sequence was collected from a man between 40 and 49 years old with acute or convalescent COVID-19. The sequenced sample was peripheral blood. The rearrangement uses TRBV9 and TRBJ2-1; 10 bases are shared with TRBD1. The DNA of the CDR3 is TGTGCCAGCAGCGTAGGGACAGGGGGGGAGCAGTTCTTC. It encodes CASSVGTGGEQFF.